The 18 T cell receptor beta chains below were found in one sample sequenced in a study of cytomegalovirus exposure and HLA in healthy donors (dated by TCRdb to about 2017). Libraries came from the immunoSEQ multiplex PCR assay. For the multiplex PCR, a mixture combining 60 forward primers for TCR Vbeta segments and 13 reverse primers for TCR Jbeta segments was used. The table was pulled from immuneACCESS by TCRdb, which kept in-frame rearrangements only. Such tables lose some clones; where checked, under half of the loss comes from unresolved V genes, and the rest has no known cause. For this sample there are around 78,000 clones; around 80% appear just once. 0.9% to 1.2% of the sample is taken by the ten largest. Sequenced material: PBMCs. The receptors were sampled from a male donor in good health and CMV-seronegative.

V usage is TRBV5-1 and J usage is TRBJ2-1; possible D gene TRBD1, 5 bases. This CDR3 is 13 amino acids long. V was shortened by 0 bases and J by 12 bases, with 13 bases between the two germline ends. Germline V gene data show CDR1 as SGHRS and CDR2 as YFSETQ. The CDR3 is CASSLERGRVQFF. The CDR3 nucleotides read TGCGCCAGCAGCTTGGAAAGGGGTCGGGTGCAGTTCTTC.

This chain uses TRBV10-3 with TRBJ1-2; 7 nucleotides line up with TRBD1. V lost 4 bases to trimming and J lost 3 bases; unmatched junction nucleotides: 5. The CDR3 covers 14 residues. Germline assignment: CDR1 ENHRY and CDR2 SYGVKD. The CDR3 reads CAISADRLYYGYTF. In DNA form, the CDR3 reads TGTGCCATCAGTGCGGACAGGCTGTACTATGGCTACACCTTC.

V gene TRBV4-3 combines with J gene TRBJ1-2, with 8 bases matching TRBD1. The V and J ends lost 3 bases and 1 base, in that order; junction bases with no gene match: 10. The CDR3 has 17 residues. Germline-derived CDR1 and CDR2 are LGHNA and YSLEER. CDR3 in amino acids: CASSQGEGQALNYGYTF. The DNA of the CDR3 is TGCGCCAGCAGCCAGGGGGAGGGACAGGCTCTTAACTATGGCTACACCTTC.

The chain joins TRBV27 to TRBJ2-5, with 7 bases that match TRBD2. This CDR3 comprises 17 residues. The germline gives CDR1 MNHEY, CDR2 SMNVEV (reference sequence). Trimming took 2 bases from V and 4 from J; bases not matched to a gene: 13. The CDR3 is CASSLPGLREIGETQYF. The CDR3 DNA is TGTGCCAGCAGTTTACCCGGGTTGCGGGAGATCGGAGAGACCCAGTACTTC.

This clone was seen only a few times. The V call is TRBV11-2, the J call TRBJ2-1; 12 bases map to TRBD1. This CDR3 contains 15 residues. J gave up 15 bases and V 0 bases, and 9 bases lay outside the gene matches. Germline V gives CDR1 SGHAT, CDR2 FQNNGV. CDR3 in amino acids: CASSLESAGTGGRFF. The CDR3 DNA follows: TGTGCCAGCAGCTTAGAATCCGCCGGGACAGGGGGCCGGTTCTTC.

J is TRBJ2-2 and V is TRBV5-4, with D hard to call. Germline V gene lookup returns CDR1 SGHNT and CDR2 YYREEE (reference sequence). Trimming left V 5 bases short and J 0 bases short, with 11 bases between. The CDR3 is made up of 15 amino acids. The CDR3 coding sequence is TGTGCCAGCAGTTCTAGGAAGACGAACACCGGGGAGCTGTTTTTT. This translates into CASSSRKTNTGELFF.

The chain has TRBV2 and TRBJ1-2; D gene ambiguous. The CDR3 runs 15 residues. Germline CDR1 is SNHLY and CDR2 is FYNNEI. The V and J ends lost 6 bases and 5 bases respectively, with 19 bases between them. CDR3 nucleotide sequence: TGTGCCAGCAGCCAGTACTCCGCGGCGGATTATGGCTACACCTTC. Encoded protein: CASSQYSAADYGYTF.

The rearrangement links TRBV25-1 to TRBJ1-1, with D possibly being TRBD1 (6 bases). CDR1 and CDR2 from the germline V gene are MGHDK and SYGVNS. Trimming took off 4 bases at V and 0 bases at J, with 18 bases between the two ends. The CDR3 is 17 residues long. CDR3 sequence (DNA): TGTGCCAGCAGTGGGGCAGGACGGGACAATGTGAACACTGAAGCTTTCTTT. Translating gives CASSGAGRDNVNTEAFF. Drawing the rest from reference TRBV25-1 and TRBJ1-1, the complete variable domain is EADIYQTPRYLVIGTGKKITLECSQTMGHDKMYWYQQDPGMELHLIHYSYGVNSTEKGDLSSESTVSRIRTEHFPLTLESARPSHTSQYLCASSGAGRDNVNTEAFFGQGTRLTVV.

The chain carries TRBV5-6 and TRBJ2-5; no reliable D call. The CDR3 runs to 13 residues. Germline CDR1 SGHDT, CDR2 YYEEEE. The ends were cut back, 2 bases at V and 4 bases at J, with 9 bases in the middle. The CDR3 DNA reads as TGTGCCAGCAGCTTTCCCTCGGGAGAGACCCAGTACTTC. Residues: CASSFPSGETQYF.

The chain has TRBV5-4 and TRBJ2-5; 9 nucleotides match TRBD1. The J call may be in error: the DNA end matches TRBJ2-7 better. Germline CDR1 reads SGHNT; CDR2 reads YYREEE (reference sequence). The CDR3 is made up of 12 amino acids. CDR3: CASSRTGDEQYF. The CDR3 bases are TGTGCCAGCAGCCGGACAGGGGACGAGCAGTACTTC.

This clone was seen only a few times. This chain links TRBV29-1 with TRBJ2-7; D possibly corresponds to TRBD2 (6 bases). This CDR3 has 13 residues. The germline gives CDR1 SQVTM, CDR2 ANQGSEA. Trimming took off 4 bases at V and 3 bases at J, with 13 bases between the two ends. CDR3 residues: CSVARDLFYEQYF. CDR3 DNA: TGCAGCGTTGCTCGGGACTTATTCTACGAGCAGTACTTC.

The chain combines TRBV30 with TRBJ2-5, with D unclear. The CDR3 length is 11 residues. The germline CDR1 and CDR2 sequences are GTSNPN and SVGIG (reference sequence). V lost 1 base, J lost 9 bases, and 9 bases lay in between. In DNA form, the CDR3 reads TGTGCCTGGAGTGGTCCTCTTTCCCAGTACTTC. The encoded protein is CAWSGPLSQYF. The entire variable domain, with the rest obtained from reference TRBV30 and TRBJ2-5, is as follows: SQTIHQWPATLVQPVGSPLSLECTVEGTSNPNLYWYRQAAGRGLQLLFYSVGIGQISSEVPQNLSASRPQDRQFILSSKKLLLSDSGFYLCAWSGPLSQYFGPGTRLLVL.

CDR3 sequence (DNA): TGTGCCTGGAGTACGGCGGGAGGCGCAGATACGCAGTATTTT. Its protein is CAWSTAGGADTQYF. This chain uses TRBV30 with TRBJ2-3; 8 bases fit TRBD2. With V trimmed by 2 bases and J by 4 bases, 5 bases remained unmatched. The CDR3 sequence is 14 residues long. The V gene's germline CDR1 is GTSNPN and CDR2 SVGIG (reference sequence).

V is TRBV29-1 and J is TRBJ1-1; D remains unclear. Trimming removed 0 bases at V and 7 bases at J, with 12 bases between. Looked up from germline, CDR1 is SQVTM and CDR2 is ANQGSEA. The length of the CDR3 is 13 residues. The CDR3 sequence: CSVEEEDWSEAFF. Here the CDR3 DNA reads TGCAGCGTTGAAGAGGAGGATTGGAGTGAAGCTTTCTTT.

The chain uses TRBV30 and TRBJ1-1, with D possibly being TRBD1 (5 bases). Germline CDR1 and CDR2: GTSNPN and SVGIG (reference sequence). This CDR3 region has 10 residues. CDR3 sequence (DNA): TGTGCTTCGGGGGTCACTGAAGCTTTCTTT. This sequence encodes CASGVTEAFF.

V gene TRBV5-1 combines with J gene TRBJ2-7, with D perhaps matching TRBD1 (5 bases). The germline V and J ends were trimmed by 0 bases and 5 bases, with 12 bases remaining between them. Germline V gene data show CDR1 as SGHRS and CDR2 as YFSETQ. This CDR3 comprises 14 residues. The CDR3 nucleotides are TGCGCCAGCAGCTTGGGACAGAGAGGAAACGAGCAGTACTTC. As protein: CASSLGQRGNEQYF.

The J gene is TRBJ2-5, the V gene TRBV5-1, with 10 bases matching TRBD2. J was trimmed by 5 bases and V by 0 bases; bases with no gene match: 1. The germline gives CDR1 SGHRS, CDR2 YFSETQ. The CDR3 totals 14 residues. CDR3 in amino acids: CASSLELAGETQYF. For the CDR3, the DNA is TGCGCCAGCAGCTTGGAACTAGCGGGGGAGACCCAGTACTTC.

Only a few counts were recorded for this clone. The chain couples TRBV7-3 to TRBJ2-6; the D is unclear. Germline CDR1 is SGHTA and CDR2 is FQGTGA. V gave up 3 bases and J gave up 0 bases, with 6 bases separating them. The CDR3 consists of 15 residues. Written as DNA, the CDR3 is TGTGCCAGCAGCTTGGCAGTCTCTGGGGCCAACGTCCTGACTTTC. Protein: CASSLAVSGANVLTF.